The next 29 T cell receptor beta chains were all read from a single sample in a study of blood T cell repertoires in COVID-19. Measured with immunoSEQ multiplex PCR; TCRdb has only the in-frame clones, and not every one. The table has 270,000 or so clones, around 89% seen once; the top ten hold about 4.6%. Sequences were obtained from peripheral blood. These receptors originate from a man aged 35-49 years with acute or convalescent COVID-19.

The rearrangement links TRBV10-3 to TRBJ1-4; no definite D call. V lost 6 bases and J 4 bases, leaving 12 bases between the germline ends. CDR1 is ENHRY and CDR2 is SYGVKD in the germline V gene. The CDR3 is 14 amino acids. CDR3 amino acids: CAISGSRDNEKLFF. The DNA for the CDR3 is TGTGCCATCAGCGGCAGCCGGGATAATGAAAAACTGTTTTTT.

The chain recombines TRBV24-1 with TRBJ2-2; 7 bases match TRBD2. The germline V gene encodes CDR1 KGHDR and CDR2 SFDVKD. V gave up 8 bases and J gave up 7 bases; unmatched junction bases: 6. The CDR3 runs to 13 residues. This CDR3 reads CATKGGRVGELFF. The DNA for the CDR3 is TGTGCCACCAAAGGAGGGAGGGTCGGGGAGCTGTTTTTT.

The chain employs TRBV15 and TRBJ2-3, with 9 bases that match TRBD1. CDR3 size: 16 residues. V was pared by 1 base and J by 7 bases, with 9 bases of the junction left unmatched. Germline CDR1 LNHNV, CDR2 YYDKDF (reference sequence). The CDR3 sequence is CATSRGGTGSFNTQYF. The CDR3 bases are TGTGCCACCAGCAGAGGTGGGACAGGGTCCTTCAATACGCAGTATTTT.

This chain connects TRBV5-1 to TRBJ2-6; D not certain. V lost 0 bases to trimming and J lost 0 bases, with 7 bases between them. The CDR3 length is 16 residues. In germline, CDR1 is SGHRS, CDR2 YFSETQ. The CDR3 region is CASSLADTSGANVLTF. Written as DNA, the CDR3 is TGCGCCAGCAGCTTGGCCGACACCTCTGGGGCCAACGTCCTGACTTTC. Filled out from reference TRBV5-1 and TRBJ2-6, the complete variable domain reads KAGVTQTPRYLIKTRGQQVTLSCSPISGHRSVSWYQQTPGQGLQFLFEYFSETQRNKGNFPGRFSGRQFSNSRSEMNVSTLELGDSALYLCASSLADTSGANVLTFGAGSRLTVL.

The gene calls are TRBV6-5 and TRBJ2-3, with a tentative D call TRBD2 (7 bases). Trimming cost V 6 bases and J 0 bases, with 13 bases left between them. The CDR3 runs to 15 residues. The germline V gene encodes CDR1 MNHEY and CDR2 SVGAGI. The CDR3 here is CASSRGGTSTDTQYF. The CDR3 region has the DNA TGTGCCAGCAGCAGGGGAGGGACCAGCACAGATACGCAGTATTTT.

V gene TRBV6-5 combines with J gene TRBJ2-2, with D possibly TRBD1 on 7 matching bases. Germline CDR1 MNHEY, CDR2 SVGAGI. Trimming pared 7 bases from V and 3 bases from J, leaving 15 bases between. The CDR3 consists of 15 residues. CDR3 in DNA: TGTGCCAGCATCCCAGGGGGGCCTCACACCGGGGAGCTGTTTTTT. Protein product: CASIPGGPHTGELFF.

The chain recombines TRBV6-5 with TRBJ1-1; TRBD1 might be the D (5 bases). Trimming removed 10 bases from V and 4 bases from J, with 13 bases in between. Per the germline V gene, CDR1 is MNHEY and CDR2 is SVGAGI. The CDR3 has 12 residues. The CDR3 bases are TGTGCCACCCTAAGGGGCGGCACTGAAGCTTTCTTT. The encoded protein is CATLRGGTEAFF.

The chain is built from TRBV7-3 and TRBJ2-2, with D hard to call. The CDR3 runs 15 residues. CDR1 and CDR2 from the germline V gene are SGHTA and FQGTGA. Deletions cut 5 bases from V and 4 bases from J, with 14 bases between. In DNA form, the CDR3 reads TGTGCCAGCAGCCCGAACCCTCAGTCCACCGGGGAGCTGTTTTTT. Translating it yields CASSPNPQSTGELFF.

The chain carries TRBV21-1 and TRBJ2-4; TRBD1 is taken as the D call from the table, unchecked against the DNA. TRBV21-1 is annotated as a pseudogene. The CDR3 consists of 14 residues. CDR3 sequence reads: CASSLGLAKNIQYF. The CDR3 coding sequence is TGTGCCAGCAGCTTGGGCCTAGCCAAAAACATTCAGTACTTC.

The rearrangement links TRBV19 to TRBJ1-6, with 8 bases matching TRBD1. In germline, CDR1 is LNHDA, CDR2 SQIVND (reference sequence). The CDR3 is 17 amino acids. J was trimmed by 0 bases and V by 5 bases; bases with no gene match: 6. The CDR3: CASSLRTGSSYNSPLHF. The CDR3 region has the DNA TGTGCCAGTAGTCTGCGGACAGGGAGCTCCTATAATTCACCCCTCCACTTT.

The chain couples TRBV6-5 to TRBJ1-6; 9 bases are shared with TRBD1. Trimming took 5 bases from V and 10 from J; bases not matched to a gene: 6. This CDR3 contains 14 residues. In germline, CDR1 is MNHEY, CDR2 SVGAGI. The CDR3 sequence: CASSRDRVKSPLHF. In DNA, the CDR3 is TGTGCCAGCAGTCGGGACAGGGTAAAGTCACCCCTCCACTTT.

This clone appeared once. This chain uses TRBV11-2 with TRBJ2-3; 10 bases agree with TRBD1. CDR1 SGHAT and CDR2 FQNNGV come from the germline V gene. The CDR3 loop spans 14 amino acids. The junction had 1 base not matched to a gene; V was cut back by 1 base and J by 6 bases. CDR3 sequence: CASSLGTGGDTQYF. CDR3 nucleotide sequence: TGTGCCAGCAGCTTAGGGACAGGGGGGGATACGCAGTATTTT.

The chain recombines TRBV18 with TRBJ1-1, with D possibly being TRBD1 (5 bases). V lost 0 bases and J 5 bases, leaving 19 bases between the germline ends. The CDR3 runs 17 residues. Germline CDR1 is KGHSH and CDR2 is LQKENI. CDR3 loop: CASSPPAGLSGGTEAFF. The CDR3 DNA follows: TGTGCCAGCTCACCACCGGCAGGGCTATCCGGGGGGACTGAAGCTTTCTTT.

This clone is a singleton in its sample. This chain links TRBV7-8 with TRBJ1-4; D is uncertain. Trimming left V 8 bases short and J 0 bases short, with 4 bases between. The CDR3 is 12 amino acids. CDR1 and CDR2 from the germline V gene are SGHVS and FQNEAQ. The CDR3 sequence is CASAATNEKLFF. As DNA, the CDR3 is TGTGCCAGCGCGGCAACTAATGAAAAACTGTTTTTT.

The gene calls are TRBV24-1 and TRBJ2-1; weak D call: TRBD1 (6 bases). The CDR3 is 16 amino acids. Trimming removed 3 bases from V and 2 bases from J, with 13 bases in between. The germline V gene has CDR1 KGHDR and CDR2 SFDVKD. In DNA form, the CDR3 reads TGTGCCACCAGTGATCCCTCTGCAGGGGCCTACAATGAGCAGTTCTTC. Translated, it gives CATSDPSAGAYNEQFF.

The chain is built from TRBV19 and TRBJ2-1, with unresolved D. Germline values: CDR1 LNHDA, CDR2 SQIVND (reference sequence). The CDR3 sequence is 15 residues long. The V end lost 0 bases, the J end lost 0 bases, and 6 bases lay between the germline ends. CDR3 loop: CASSIELTSYNEQFF. CDR3 in DNA: TGTGCCAGTAGTATAGAACTAACCTCCTACAATGAGCAGTTCTTC.

The chain couples TRBV11-2 to TRBJ2-3; 7 nucleotides agree with TRBD1. J gave up 0 bases and V 5 bases, and 11 bases lay outside the gene matches. The CDR3 length is 17 residues. Germline CDR1 reads SGHAT; CDR2 reads FQNNGV. CDR3 amino acids: CASSPRQGSISTDTQYF. In nucleotides, the CDR3 is TGTGCCAGCAGCCCCAGACAGGGTTCGATTAGCACAGATACGCAGTATTTT. Based on the CDR3 plus reference TRBV11-2 and TRBJ2-3, the full variable domain is EAGVAQSPRYKIIEKRQSVAFWCNPISGHATLYWYQQILGQGPKLLIQFQNNGVVDDSQLPKDRFSAERLKGVDSTLKIQPAKLEDSAVYLCASSPRQGSISTDTQYFGPGTRLTVL.

The chain carries TRBV2 and TRBJ1-3, with TRBD1 matching over 7 bases. Trimming at V came to 6 bases and at J to 0 bases, leaving 5 bases not matched to a gene. The CDR3 is 15 residues long. CDR1 SNHLY and CDR2 FYNNEI come from the germline V gene. In nucleotides, the CDR3 is TGTGCCAGCAGCGGTGACAGGGTCTCTGGAAACACCATATATTTT. Its translation is CASSGDRVSGNTIYF.

The chain uses TRBV7-9 and TRBJ1-1, with 8 bases fitting TRBD1. V lost 2 bases to trimming and J lost 2 bases; unmatched junction nucleotides: 7. The CDR3 loop spans 16 amino acids. CDR1 and CDR2 from the germline V gene are SEHNR and FQNEAQ (reference sequence). CDR3 in amino acids: CASSLPRGTGNTEAFF. In DNA form, the CDR3 reads TGTGCCAGCAGCTTACCCAGGGGGACAGGAAACACTGAAGCTTTCTTT.

The rearrangement uses TRBV4-1 and TRBJ1-2; D unresolved. Germline CDR1 is MGHRA and CDR2 is YSYEKL. Trimming cost V 1 base and J 5 bases, with 11 bases left between them. The CDR3 runs 14 residues. CDR3 sequence reads: CASSQVGGWYGYTF. CDR3 DNA sequence: TGCGCCAGCAGCCAAGTGGGAGGGTGGTATGGCTACACCTTC.

Here the CDR3 reads CASSPTGPGLFF. DNA for the CDR3: TGCGCCAGCAGCCCTACAGGCCCTGGGCTGTTTTTT. The chain combines TRBV5-1 with TRBJ2-2; possible D gene TRBD1, 5 bases. The CDR3 extends over 12 amino acids. Germline CDR1 SGHRS, CDR2 YFSETQ. Trimming took off 4 bases at V and 13 bases at J, with 14 bases between the two ends.

The chain uses TRBV24-1 and TRBJ2-3, with 9 positions matching TRBD1. V was clipped by 3 bases and J by 4 bases; unmatched bases: 4. CDR1 and CDR2 from the germline V gene are KGHDR and SFDVKD. The CDR3 is made up of 15 amino acids. In DNA form, the CDR3 reads TGTGCCACCAGTGATACCGGGACAGGGTCAGATACGCAGTATTTT. Its translation is CATSDTGTGSDTQYF.

The CDR3 region is CASSSWTGGNYGYTF. CDR3 DNA: TGTGCCAGCAGCTCCTGGACAGGGGGGAACTATGGCTACACCTTC. The chain combines TRBV7-2 with TRBJ1-2; 10 bases agree with TRBD1. This CDR3 contains 15 residues. The V and J ends lost 4 bases and 2 bases, in that order; junction bases with no gene match: 4. The germline V gene has CDR1 SGHTA and CDR2 FQGNSA.

The chain couples TRBV5-1 to TRBJ2-7; TRBD1 aligns across 9 bases. The germline V gene encodes CDR1 SGHRS and CDR2 YFSETQ. The CDR3 extends over 16 amino acids. V trimming: 1 base; J trimming: 7 bases; junction bases outside the gene matches: 12. CDR3: CASSLLMGQGTGEQYF. The CDR3 DNA follows: TGCGCCAGCAGCTTGCTAATGGGACAGGGAACGGGGGAGCAGTACTTC.

This clone was seen a single time. The genes are TRBV5-1 and TRBJ1-2; 7 bases map to TRBD1. The CDR3 consists of 15 residues. Germline V gives CDR1 SGHRS, CDR2 YFSETQ. J gave up 2 bases and V 0 bases, and 4 bases lay outside the gene matches. The CDR3 loop is CASSLELQGNYGYTF. CDR3 in DNA: TGCGCCAGCAGCTTGGAATTACAGGGGAACTATGGCTACACCTTC.

CDR3 loop: CASTPMGGGNEKLFF. The CDR3 region has the DNA TGTGCCAGCACCCCCATGGGGGGAGGAAATGAAAAACTGTTTTTT. This chain uses TRBV6-5 with TRBJ1-4, with D maybe TRBD1 (5 bases). The germline gives CDR1 MNHEY, CDR2 SVGAGI. This CDR3 has 15 amino acids. Trimming shortened V by 7 bases and J by 5 bases, and 17 bases separated the two germline ends.

The chain recombines TRBV11-2 with TRBJ2-1; D perhaps matches TRBD1 (6 bases). CDR3 size: 14 residues. Germline CDR1 and CDR2: SGHAT and FQNNGV. V lost 2 bases to trimming and J lost 9 bases, with 14 bases between them. CDR3 DNA: TGTGCCAGCAGCTTAAACAGGGTCACTAGTGAGCAGTTCTTC. Encoded protein: CASSLNRVTSEQFF. The full variable domain, rest sourced from reference TRBV11-2 and TRBJ2-1, is EAGVAQSPRYKIIEKRQSVAFWCNPISGHATLYWYQQILGQGPKLLIQFQNNGVVDDSQLPKDRFSAERLKGVDSTLKIQPAKLEDSAVYLCASSLNRVTSEQFFGPGTRLTVL.

The chain links TRBV6-6 to TRBJ1-3, with D unresolved. V gave up 7 bases and J gave up 0 bases, with 7 bases separating them. Germline V lookup: CDR1 MNHNY, CDR2 SVGAGI (reference sequence). The CDR3 runs 13 residues. CDR3 in amino acids: CASTPSSGNTIYF. CDR3 DNA sequence: TGTGCCAGCACCCCTAGCTCTGGAAACACCATATATTTT.

The chain uses TRBV5-6 and TRBJ2-2, with 7 bases lining up with TRBD2. Germline assignment: CDR1 SGHDT and CDR2 YYEEEE. The ends lost 1 base at V and 1 base at J; junction bases unmatched: 4. The CDR3 is made up of 16 amino acids. The CDR3 loop reads CASSLFGGGNTGELFF. The CDR3 coding sequence is TGTGCCAGCAGCTTGTTTGGCGGGGGGAACACCGGGGAGCTGTTTTTT.